Given below is one T cell receptor (beta chain) in context. Its cognate antigen has yet to be identified. No much larger clonotype is one base removed from it; base qualities were not supplied. TCRbeta CDR3 regions were amplified from genomic DNA using the immunoSEQ Assay, a bias-controlled multiplex PCR. The paper's data handling went like this. The number of nucleated cells in each sample was estimated by amplification of reference gene primers within the assay. To quantify the absolute abundance of each unique TCRbeta CDR3 rearrangement, sequence reads were collapsed and filtered. Productive Simpson clonality was computed per sample as the square root of Simpson's diversity index over productive rearrangements. Held by TCRdb, this immuneACCESS table contains in-frame sequences only and omits some clones. Under half of the omission traces to an unresolved V gene where checked; the cause of the rest is unknown. The D gene and trimming were derived from the DNA, and the V and J assignments and clone size from that table. Across this sample there are about 140,000 clones, with approximately 88% seen only once. The ten largest account for 5.5% of the sample.

This sample was included in a study of blood T cell repertoires in COVID-19 (dated by TCRdb to the early 2020s). Context from the whole study: Samples covering the acute and convalescent phases of COVID-19 were provided by collaborators in the United States, Italy and Spain. The material from the prospective study consisted of cDNA or gDNA derived from T cells, B-cell-depleted T cells, or PBMCs. The dataset comprised deeply sampled blood TCRbeta repertoires from subjects exposed to, actively infected with, or recovered from COVID-19. The repertoires were made available in a free public database intended to serve as a resource for research on the immune response to SARS-CoV-2. Samples were obtained from the ongoing ImmuneRACE study (first 160 participants) and from over 1,000 subjects provided by 6 global collaborators. Sample metadata almost always included a de-identified subject ID, COVID-19 status, age in years and sex. Where available, HLA class I and class II types were obtained from metadata supplied by the sample provider rather than from assay-based typing.

V is pared back by 6 bases and J by 0 bases, with 14 bases lying between the germline termini. CDR1 and CDR2, per the germline V gene, are MNHEY and SVGAGI. Inclusive of the bounding cysteine and phenylalanine, the CDR3 is 15 residues long. CDR3 DNA is the only sequence kept; it has 45 bases, read in frame from the first base. Findings and caveats that apply to the study as a whole: Clinical and demographic metadata were provided uncurated, with the amount varying by source and participant.

In the prospective study, participants were roughly 18 to 95 years old, resided in 24 geographic areas of the United States, and were enrolled through a virtual design. Cohort assignment in the prospective study relied on participant-reported clinical history from a screening survey and a study questionnaire. In the prospective study, whole blood, serum and a nasopharyngeal or oropharyngeal swab were collected from each participant by mobile phlebotomists. Additional blood draws and questionnaires over an approximately two-month period could optionally be provided by prospective study participants. Blood samples from the prospective study were shipped frozen or at room temperature prior to DNA extraction.

The sequenced material came from PBMCs or T cells enriched from blood (not recorded which). The source of this sequence is a middle-aged man with acute COVID-19. The chain uses TRBV6-5 and TRBJ1-2; no D segment can be confidently identified. The sequence in DNA is TGTGCCAGCAGAGCTAACAGCAGAGCTAACTATGGCTACACCTTC. It translates as CASRANSRANYGYTF.